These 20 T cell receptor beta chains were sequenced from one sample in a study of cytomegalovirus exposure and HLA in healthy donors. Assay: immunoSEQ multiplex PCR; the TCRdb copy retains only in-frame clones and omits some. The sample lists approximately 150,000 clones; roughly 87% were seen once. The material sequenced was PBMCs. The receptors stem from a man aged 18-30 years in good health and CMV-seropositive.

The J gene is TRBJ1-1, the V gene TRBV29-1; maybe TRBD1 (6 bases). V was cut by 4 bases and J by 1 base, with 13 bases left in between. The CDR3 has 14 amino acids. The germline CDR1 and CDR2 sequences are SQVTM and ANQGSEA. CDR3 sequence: CSVVAGAANTEAFF. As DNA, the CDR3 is TGCAGCGTTGTTGCAGGGGCCGCGAACACTGAAGCTTTCTTT. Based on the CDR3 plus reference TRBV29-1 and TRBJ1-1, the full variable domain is SAVISQKPSRDICQRGTSLTIQCQVDSQVTMMFWYRQQPGQSLTLIATANQGSEATYESGFVIDKFPISRPNLTFSTLTVSNMSPEDSSIYLCSVVAGAANTEAFFGQGTRLTVV.

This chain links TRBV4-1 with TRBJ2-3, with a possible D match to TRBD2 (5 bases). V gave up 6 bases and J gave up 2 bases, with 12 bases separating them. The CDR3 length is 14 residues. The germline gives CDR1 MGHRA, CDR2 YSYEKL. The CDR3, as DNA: TGCGCCAGCAGAGCGGTGTCCTACACAGATACGCAGTATTTT. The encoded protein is CASRAVSYTDTQYF.

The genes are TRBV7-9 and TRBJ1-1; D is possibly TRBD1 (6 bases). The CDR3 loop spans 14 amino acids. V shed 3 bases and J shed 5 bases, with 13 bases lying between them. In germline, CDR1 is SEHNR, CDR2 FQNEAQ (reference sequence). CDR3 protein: CASSLFAGATEAFF. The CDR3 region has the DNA TGTGCCAGCAGCTTGTTCGCGGGGGCAACTGAAGCTTTCTTT.

The CDR3, as DNA: TGTGCCAGCAGCCTACACGGGACAGGGACCTACGAGCAGTACTTC. Its translation is CASSLHGTGTYEQYF. The V and J genes are TRBV11-3 and TRBJ2-7; 9 bases match TRBD1. Germline lookup yields CDR1 SGHNT and CDR2 YENEEA. The CDR3 has 15 residues. Trimming cost V 5 bases and J 2 bases; bases outside gene matches: 7.

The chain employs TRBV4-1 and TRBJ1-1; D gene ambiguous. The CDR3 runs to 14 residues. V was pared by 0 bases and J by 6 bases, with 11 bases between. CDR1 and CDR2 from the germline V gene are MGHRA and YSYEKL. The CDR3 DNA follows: TGCGCCAGCAGCCAAGATTCACAGATCGCTGAAGCTTTCTTT. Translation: CASSQDSQIAEAFF.

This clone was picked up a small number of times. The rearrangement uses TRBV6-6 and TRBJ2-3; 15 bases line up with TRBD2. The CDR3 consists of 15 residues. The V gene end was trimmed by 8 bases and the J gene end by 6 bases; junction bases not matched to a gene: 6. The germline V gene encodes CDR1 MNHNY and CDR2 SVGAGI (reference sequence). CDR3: CASRRTSGRGDTQYF. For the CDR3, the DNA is TGTGCCAGCCGAAGGACTAGCGGGAGGGGGGATACGCAGTATTTT.

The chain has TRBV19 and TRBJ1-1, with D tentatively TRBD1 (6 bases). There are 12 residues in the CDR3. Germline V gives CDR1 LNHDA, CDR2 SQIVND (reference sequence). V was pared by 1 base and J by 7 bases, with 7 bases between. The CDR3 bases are TGTGCCAGTAGTATAGGGACAGTTGAAGCTTTCTTT. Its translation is CASSIGTVEAFF. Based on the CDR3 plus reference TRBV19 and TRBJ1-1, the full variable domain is DGGITQSPKYLFRKEGQNVTLSCEQNLNHDAMYWYRQDPGQGLRLIYYSQIVNDFQKGDIAEGYSVSREKKESFPLTVTSAQKNPTAFYLCASSIGTVEAFFGQGTRLTVV.

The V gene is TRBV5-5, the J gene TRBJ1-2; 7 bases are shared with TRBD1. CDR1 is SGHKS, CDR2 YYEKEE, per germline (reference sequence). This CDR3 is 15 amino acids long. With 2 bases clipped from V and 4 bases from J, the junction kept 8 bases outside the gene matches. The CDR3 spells CASSFSGGSSYGYTF. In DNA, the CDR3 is TGTGCCAGCAGCTTTTCAGGGGGGTCATCCTATGGCTACACCTTC. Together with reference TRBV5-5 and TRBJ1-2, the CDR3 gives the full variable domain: DAGVTQSPTHLIKTRGQQVTLRCSPISGHKSVSWYQQVLGQGPQFIFQYYEKEERGRGNFPDRFSARQFPNYSSELNVNALLLGDSALYLCASSFSGGSSYGYTFGSGTRLTVV.

The CDR3 reads CASSLFLLDPARPGDYGYTF. For the CDR3, the DNA is TGTGCCAGCAGCCTTTTTCTACTTGACCCGGCCCGGCCAGGGGACTATGGCTACACCTTC. The chain couples TRBV14 to TRBJ1-2; D is perhaps TRBD1 (6 bases). Trimming pared 4 bases from V and 3 bases from J, leaving 30 bases between. From germline, CDR1 is SGHDN and CDR2 FVKESK. The CDR3 extends over 20 amino acids. Complete variable domain (other parts from reference TRBV14 and TRBJ1-2): EAGVTQFPSHSVIEKGQTVTLRCDPISGHDNLYWYRRVMGKEIKFLLHFVKESKQDESGMPNNRFLAERTGGTYSTLKVQPAELEDSGVYFCASSLFLLDPARPGDYGYTFGSGTRLTVV.

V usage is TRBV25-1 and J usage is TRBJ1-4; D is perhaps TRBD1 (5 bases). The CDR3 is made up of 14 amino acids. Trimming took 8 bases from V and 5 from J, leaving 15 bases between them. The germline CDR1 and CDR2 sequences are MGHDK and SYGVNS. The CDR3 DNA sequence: TGTGCCAGCCGTGGGGCGGGGGGGAATGAAAAACTGTTTTTT. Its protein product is CASRGAGGNEKLFF.

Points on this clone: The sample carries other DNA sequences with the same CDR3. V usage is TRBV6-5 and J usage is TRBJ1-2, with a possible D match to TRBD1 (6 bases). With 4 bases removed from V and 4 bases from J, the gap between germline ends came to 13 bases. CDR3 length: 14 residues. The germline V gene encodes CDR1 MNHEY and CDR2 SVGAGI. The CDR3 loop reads CASSSLRGAYGYTF. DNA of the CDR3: TGTGCCAGCAGTTCCCTCAGGGGCGCCTATGGCTACACCTTC.

The CDR3 DNA reads as TGTGCCAGCAGTGAAGCGCTAGGTGTGTACGAGCAGTACTTC. This encodes CASSEALGVYEQYF. The J gene is TRBJ2-7, the V gene TRBV6-1; D is unclear. Germline V gene lookup returns CDR1 MNHNS and CDR2 SASEGT. V was trimmed by 0 bases and J by 4 bases, leaving 10 bases between them. The CDR3 is made up of 14 amino acids.

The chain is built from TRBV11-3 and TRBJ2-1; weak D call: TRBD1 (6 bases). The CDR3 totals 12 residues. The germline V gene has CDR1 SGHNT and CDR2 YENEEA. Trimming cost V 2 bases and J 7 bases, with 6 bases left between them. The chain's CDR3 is CASSLQGNEQFF. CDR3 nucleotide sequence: TGTGCCAGCAGCTTACAGGGGAATGAGCAGTTCTTC.

The CDR3, as DNA: TGCGCCAGCAGCCACCCAGGGACAGGGAGGTTGGATCAGCCCCAGCATTTT. This sequence encodes CASSHPGTGRLDQPQHF. The V gene is TRBV4-1, the J gene TRBJ1-5; the match to TRBD1 covers 9 bases. Germline V gene data show CDR1 as MGHRA and CDR2 as YSYEKL. Germline trimming cut 3 bases from V and 5 bases from J; bases unmatched to any gene: 11. There are 17 residues in the CDR3.

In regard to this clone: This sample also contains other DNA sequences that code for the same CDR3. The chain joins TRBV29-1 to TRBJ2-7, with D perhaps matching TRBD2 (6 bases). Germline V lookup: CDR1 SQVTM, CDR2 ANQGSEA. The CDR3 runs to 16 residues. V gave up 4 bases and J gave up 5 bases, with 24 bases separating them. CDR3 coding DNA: TGCAGCGTTGCGATCCTTGGGACTCGGTTCGGCGACGAGCAGTACTTC. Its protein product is CSVAILGTRFGDEQYF.

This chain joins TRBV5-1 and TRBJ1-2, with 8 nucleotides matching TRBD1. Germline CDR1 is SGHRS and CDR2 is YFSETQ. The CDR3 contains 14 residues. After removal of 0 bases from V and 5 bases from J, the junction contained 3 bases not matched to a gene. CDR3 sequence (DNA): TGCGCCAGCAGCTTGGGGACAGGGAAATATGGCTACACCTTC. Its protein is CASSLGTGKYGYTF.

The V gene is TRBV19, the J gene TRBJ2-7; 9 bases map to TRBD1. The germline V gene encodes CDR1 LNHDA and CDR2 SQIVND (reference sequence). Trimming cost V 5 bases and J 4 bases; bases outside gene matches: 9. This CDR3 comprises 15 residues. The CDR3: CASSRDATGGYEQYF. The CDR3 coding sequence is TGTGCCAGTAGTCGTGACGCGACAGGGGGGTACGAGCAGTACTTC.

CDR3 amino acids: CASSPYRGLQETQYF. CDR3 DNA: TGCGCCAGCAGTCCGTACAGGGGACTCCAAGAGACCCAGTACTTC. The chain recombines TRBV5-1 with TRBJ2-5, with TRBD1 as a possible D gene (7 bases). This CDR3 has 15 amino acids. Germline CDR1 reads SGHRS; CDR2 reads YFSETQ. The V and J ends lost 5 bases and 1 base respectively, with 15 bases between them.

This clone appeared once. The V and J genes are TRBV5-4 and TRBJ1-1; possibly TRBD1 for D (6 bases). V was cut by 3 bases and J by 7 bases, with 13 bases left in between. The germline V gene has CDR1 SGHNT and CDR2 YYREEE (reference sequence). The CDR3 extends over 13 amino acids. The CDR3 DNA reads TGTGCCAGCAGCTCCGGGACAAAGATTGAAGCTTTCTTT. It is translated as CASSSGTKIEAFF.

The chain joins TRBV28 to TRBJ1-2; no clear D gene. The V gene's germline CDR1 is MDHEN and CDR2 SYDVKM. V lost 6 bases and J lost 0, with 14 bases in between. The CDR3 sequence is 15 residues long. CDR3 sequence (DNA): TGTGCCAGCAGACCCGGACTGAGTACTAACTATGGCTACACCTTC. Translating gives CASRPGLSTNYGYTF.